This T cell receptor beta chain was recovered during a study of T cells in Graves' hyperthyroidism and ophthalmopathy. The CDR3 length is 16 residues. V shed 0 bases and J 4 bases; nucleotides not matched to a gene: 2. In germline, CDR1 is SGHAT, CDR2 FQNNGV. The authors deemed Graves' hyperthyroidism stable absent ophthalmopathy progression within 18 months. Patients having uncontrolled infection, another autoimmune disease, pregnancy or lactation were not included. This clonotype was found many times. Amplification of TCR beta CDR3 regions was performed using RNA transcripts as template. The HTBI primer set was used in a first-round RT-PCR of the TCR CDR3. TCRdb redid the calling of the multiplex PCR reads with MiXCR, one entry per CDR3 protein. The table lists 600,000 to 650,000 distinct CDR3 sequences, 16% of them singletons.

The receptor was derived from a woman aged 25 to 45 with Graves' hyperthyroidism. The J gene is TRBJ2-3, the V gene TRBV11-2, with 12 positions matching TRBD1. The sample consisted of blood. CDR3 DNA: TGTGCCAGCAGCTTAGAGGGACAGGGGGCCGCAGATACGCAGTATTTT. It codes for CASSLEGQGAADTQYF.